This TCR beta chain was documented in a study of T-cell memory formation after mild COVID-19. Study details: The study found TCR clusters largely donor specific. Overall study findings and caveats: Some responding clones appeared in pre-infection memory, suggesting cross-reactive memory joined.

5'RACE primed from the constant segment yielded TCR alpha and TCR beta cDNA libraries bearing sample barcodes and UMIs. A single record per CDR3 protein comes from TCRdb applying MiXCR to the 5' RACE reads. This table holds 380,000 or so distinct CDR3 sequences, roughly 15% found once. V lost 6 bases and J lost 2, with 12 bases in between. CDR1 and CDR2 from the germline V gene are SGHAT and FQNNGV. The CDR3 has 14 residues. This clonotype was detected only a few times. The antigen is not known. The clonotype comes from a young man who had mild COVID-19 (a few samples of this study predate the infection). Cell type and time point are not known. The sequenced sample was PBMCs or a T cell subset sorted from them (not recorded which). The chain links TRBV11-2 to TRBJ2-3; TRBD2 might be the D (6 bases). The CDR3 DNA reads as TGTGCCAGCAGTCGGGACTTCGACACAGATACGCAGTATTTT. Its translation is CASSRDFDTDTQYF.